This record concerns one TCR beta chain sequence. The data were obtained in a study of response to subunit inactivated influenza vaccine. The germline V gene has CDR1 SGHAT and CDR2 FQNNGV. The V end lost 4 bases, the J end lost 4 bases, and 13 bases lay between the germline ends. CDR3 length: 14 amino acids. TCRdb reprocessed the RT-PCR reads with MiXCR, giving one entry per CDR3 protein. The sample contains about 570,000 distinct CDR3 sequences, 10% to 12% of which appear only once. The same sample was also studied in work on T cells expressing NK-cell markers. That investigation notes: UMIs were included in TCR beta cDNA generated by 5'RACE template switching.

Sample: PBMCs from blood, taken on the day of vaccination. This clonotype originated in a man over 45 who received an inactivated influenza vaccine. The chain has TRBV11-2 and TRBJ1-2; TRBD1 is a possible D gene (6 bases). The DNA for the CDR3 is TGTGCCAGCAGCTACGGGACACTCATCTATGGCTACACCTTC. Encoded protein: CASSYGTLIYGYTF.